This T cell receptor beta chain was observed in a study of PD-1 blockade in classical Hodgkin lymphoma. Study-wide findings and caveats: Researchers reported that CD4+ TCR diversity, though not CD8+, rose significantly by C4D1. Baseline TCR diversity was reportedly lower in newly diagnosed patients than healthy donors.

Time point in this sample: cycle 4 day 1 (C4D1), after six to seven weeks of nivolumab. Exposure to brentuximab vedotin varied, and each patient had relapsed following autologous stem cell transplantation. Profiling relied on immunoSEQ multiplex PCR, and the TCRdb table lists in-frame clones only, not all of them. The repertoire holds under 30,000 clones, with around four fifths as singletons. The ends were cut back, 5 bases at V and 3 bases at J, with 20 bases in the middle. The CDR3 is made up of 17 amino acids. The germline V gene has CDR1 MDHEN and CDR2 SYDVKM. This clone was detected a few times. Its antigen remains unidentified.

Material: peripheral blood mononuclear cells (PBMCs), obtained before the fourth cycle of nivolumab. The TCR originated in a human donor with classical Hodgkin lymphoma. This rearrangement joins TRBV28 to TRBJ1-5; D may be TRBD1 (6 bases). CDR3 nucleotide sequence: TGTGCCAGCAGTGTTCCCGCAGGGGCCTTTGTCAATCAGCCCCAGCATTTT. This gives the protein CASSVPAGAFVNQPQHF.